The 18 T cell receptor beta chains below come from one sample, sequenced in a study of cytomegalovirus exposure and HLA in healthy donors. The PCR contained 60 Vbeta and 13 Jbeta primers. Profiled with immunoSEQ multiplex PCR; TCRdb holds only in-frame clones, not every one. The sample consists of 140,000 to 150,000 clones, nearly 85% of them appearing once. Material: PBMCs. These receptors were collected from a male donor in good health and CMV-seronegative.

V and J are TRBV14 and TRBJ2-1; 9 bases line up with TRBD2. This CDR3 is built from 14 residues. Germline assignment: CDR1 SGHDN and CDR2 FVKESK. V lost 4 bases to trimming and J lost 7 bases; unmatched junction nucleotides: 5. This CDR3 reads CASSLRLADNEQFF. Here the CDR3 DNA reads TGTGCCAGCAGCCTCCGACTAGCGGATAATGAGCAGTTCTTC.

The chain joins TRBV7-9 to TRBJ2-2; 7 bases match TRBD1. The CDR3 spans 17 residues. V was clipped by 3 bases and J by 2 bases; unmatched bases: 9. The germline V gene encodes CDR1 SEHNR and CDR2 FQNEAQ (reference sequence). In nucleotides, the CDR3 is TGTGCCAGCAGCTTCCCACGACAGGGACCTAACACCGGGGAGCTGTTTTTT. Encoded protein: CASSFPRQGPNTGELFF.

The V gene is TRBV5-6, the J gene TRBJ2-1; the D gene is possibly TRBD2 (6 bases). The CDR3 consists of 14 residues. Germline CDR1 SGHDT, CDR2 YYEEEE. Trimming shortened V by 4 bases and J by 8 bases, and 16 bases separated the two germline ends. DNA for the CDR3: TGTGCCAGCAGCCCCGGGACTGGCAAATATGAGCAGTTCTTC. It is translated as CASSPGTGKYEQFF.

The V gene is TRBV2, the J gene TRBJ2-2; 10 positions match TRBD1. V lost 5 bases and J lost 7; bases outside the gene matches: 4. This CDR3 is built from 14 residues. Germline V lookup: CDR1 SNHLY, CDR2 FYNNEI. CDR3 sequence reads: CASSPGQGIGELFF. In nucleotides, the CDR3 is TGTGCCAGCAGTCCGGGACAGGGGATCGGGGAGCTGTTTTTT.

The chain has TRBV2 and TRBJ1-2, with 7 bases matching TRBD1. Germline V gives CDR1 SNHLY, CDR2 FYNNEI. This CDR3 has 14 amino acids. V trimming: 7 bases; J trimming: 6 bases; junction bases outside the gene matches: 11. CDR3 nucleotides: TGTGCCAGCACAGAACAGGGGTTGGGAAATGGCTACACCTTC. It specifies CASTEQGLGNGYTF.

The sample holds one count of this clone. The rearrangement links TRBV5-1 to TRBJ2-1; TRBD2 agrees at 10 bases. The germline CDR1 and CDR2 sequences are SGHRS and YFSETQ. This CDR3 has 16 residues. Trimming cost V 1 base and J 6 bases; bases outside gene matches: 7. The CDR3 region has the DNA TGCGCCAGCAGCTTGCCCCGACTAGCGGGCCCCAATGAGCAGTTCTTC. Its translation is CASSLPRLAGPNEQFF.

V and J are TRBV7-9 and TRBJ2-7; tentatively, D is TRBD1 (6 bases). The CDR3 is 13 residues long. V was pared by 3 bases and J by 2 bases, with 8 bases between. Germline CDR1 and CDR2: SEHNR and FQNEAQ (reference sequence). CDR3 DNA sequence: TGTGCCAGCAGCTTTGACAGGACCTACGAGCAGTACTTC. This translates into CASSFDRTYEQYF.

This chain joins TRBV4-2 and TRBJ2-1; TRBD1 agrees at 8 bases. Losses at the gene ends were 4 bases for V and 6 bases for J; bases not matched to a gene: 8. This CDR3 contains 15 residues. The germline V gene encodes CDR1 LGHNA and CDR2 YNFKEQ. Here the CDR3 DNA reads TGTGCCAGCAGCCCCGGGACAGGCCCGACCAATGAGCAGTTCTTC. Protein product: CASSPGTGPTNEQFF.

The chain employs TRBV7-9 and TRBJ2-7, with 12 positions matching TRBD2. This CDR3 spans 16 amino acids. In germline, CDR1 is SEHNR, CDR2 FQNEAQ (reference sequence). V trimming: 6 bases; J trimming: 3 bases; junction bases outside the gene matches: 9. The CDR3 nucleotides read TGTGCCAGCAGTTCGACGCTAGCGGGAGGGCACTACGAGCAGTACTTC. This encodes CASSSTLAGGHYEQYF.

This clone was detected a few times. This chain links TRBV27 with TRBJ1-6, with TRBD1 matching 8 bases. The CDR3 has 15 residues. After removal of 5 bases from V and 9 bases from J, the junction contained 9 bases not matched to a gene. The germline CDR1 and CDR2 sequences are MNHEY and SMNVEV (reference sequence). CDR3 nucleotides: TGTGCCAGCAGTCCTGACAGGGGCGGGAGTTCACCCCTCCACTTT. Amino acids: CASSPDRGGSSPLHF.

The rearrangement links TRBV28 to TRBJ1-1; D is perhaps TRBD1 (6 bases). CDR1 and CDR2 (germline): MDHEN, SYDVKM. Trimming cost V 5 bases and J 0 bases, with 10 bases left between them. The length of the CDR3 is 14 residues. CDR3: CASSVTGMNTEAFF. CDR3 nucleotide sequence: TGTGCCAGCAGTGTAACAGGGATGAACACTGAAGCTTTCTTT.

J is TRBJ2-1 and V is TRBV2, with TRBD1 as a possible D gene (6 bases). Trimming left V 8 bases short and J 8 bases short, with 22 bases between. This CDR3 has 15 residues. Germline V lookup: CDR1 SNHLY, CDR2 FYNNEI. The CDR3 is CASLGAQGRNYEQFF. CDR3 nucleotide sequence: TGTGCCAGCTTAGGAGCACAGGGTAGGAATTATGAGCAGTTCTTC. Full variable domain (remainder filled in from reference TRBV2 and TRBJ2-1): EPEVTQTPSHQVTQMGQEVILRCVPISNHLYFYWYRQILGQKVEFLVSFYNNEISEKSEIFDDQFSVERPDGSNFTLKIRSTKLEDSAMYFCASLGAQGRNYEQFFGPGTRLTVL.

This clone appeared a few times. The CDR3 loop reads CASGGTGRSNQPQHF. CDR3 DNA sequence: TGTGCTAGTGGGGGGACAGGGAGGAGCAATCAGCCCCAGCATTTT. The chain carries TRBV12-5 and TRBJ1-5, with 9 bases fitting TRBD1. Germline CDR1 and CDR2: LGHNT and FRNRAP. CDR3 size: 15 residues. With 6 bases clipped from V and 1 base from J, the junction kept 4 bases outside the gene matches.

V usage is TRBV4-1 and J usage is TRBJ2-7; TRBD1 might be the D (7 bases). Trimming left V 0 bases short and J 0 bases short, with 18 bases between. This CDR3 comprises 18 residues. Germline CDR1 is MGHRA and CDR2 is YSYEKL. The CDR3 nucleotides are TGCGCCAGCAGCCAAGATCTCTCCGGGGGACAGTCCTCCTACGAGCAGTACTTC. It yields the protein CASSQDLSGGQSSYEQYF.

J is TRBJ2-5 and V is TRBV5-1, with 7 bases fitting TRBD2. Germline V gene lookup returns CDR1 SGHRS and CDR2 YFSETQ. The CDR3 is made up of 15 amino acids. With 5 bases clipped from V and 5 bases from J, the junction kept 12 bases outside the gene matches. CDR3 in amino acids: CASRSTGLGGETQYF. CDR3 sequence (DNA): TGCGCCAGCAGATCAACTGGACTCGGGGGGGAGACCCAGTACTTC.

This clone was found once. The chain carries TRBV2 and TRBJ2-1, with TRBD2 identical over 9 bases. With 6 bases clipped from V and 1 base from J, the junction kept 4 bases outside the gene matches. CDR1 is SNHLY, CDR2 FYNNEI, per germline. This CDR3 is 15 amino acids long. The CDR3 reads CASRVSGGSYNEQFF. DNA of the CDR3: TGTGCCAGCAGGGTTAGCGGGGGTTCCTACAATGAGCAGTTCTTC. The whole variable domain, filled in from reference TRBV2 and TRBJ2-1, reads EPEVTQTPSHQVTQMGQEVILRCVPISNHLYFYWYRQILGQKVEFLVSFYNNEISEKSEIFDDQFSVERPDGSNFTLKIRSTKLEDSAMYFCASRVSGGSYNEQFFGPGTRLTVL.

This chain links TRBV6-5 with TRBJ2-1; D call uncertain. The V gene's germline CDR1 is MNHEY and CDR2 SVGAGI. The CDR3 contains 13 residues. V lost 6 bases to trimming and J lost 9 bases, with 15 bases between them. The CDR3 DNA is TGTGCCAGCAGGCCCACCCGCCATAGTGAGCAGTTCTTC. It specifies CASRPTRHSEQFF.

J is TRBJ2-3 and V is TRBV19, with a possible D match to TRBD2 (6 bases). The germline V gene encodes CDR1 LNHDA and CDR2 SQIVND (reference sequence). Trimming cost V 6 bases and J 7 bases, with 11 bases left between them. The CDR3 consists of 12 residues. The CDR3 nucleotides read TGTGCCAGTAGGGACTACCCAAATACGCAGTATTTT. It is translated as CASRDYPNTQYF.